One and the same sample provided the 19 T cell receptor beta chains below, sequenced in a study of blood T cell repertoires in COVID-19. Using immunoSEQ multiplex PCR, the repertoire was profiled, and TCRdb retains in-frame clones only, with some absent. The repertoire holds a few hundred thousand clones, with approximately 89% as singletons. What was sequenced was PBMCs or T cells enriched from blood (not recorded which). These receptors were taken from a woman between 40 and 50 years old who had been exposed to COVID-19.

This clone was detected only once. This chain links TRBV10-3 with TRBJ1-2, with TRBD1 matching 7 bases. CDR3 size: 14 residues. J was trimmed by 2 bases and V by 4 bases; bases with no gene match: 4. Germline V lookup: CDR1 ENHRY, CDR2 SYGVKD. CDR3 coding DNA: TGTGCCATCAGTGGCCGACAGGGAAACTATGGCTACACCTTC. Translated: CAISGRQGNYGYTF.

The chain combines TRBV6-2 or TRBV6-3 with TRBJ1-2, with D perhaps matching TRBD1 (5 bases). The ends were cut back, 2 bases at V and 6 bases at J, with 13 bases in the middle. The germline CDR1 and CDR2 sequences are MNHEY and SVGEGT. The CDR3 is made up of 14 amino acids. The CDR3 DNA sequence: TGTGCCAGCAGTTACATCGGGGGGAGAGATGGCTACACCTTC. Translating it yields CASSYIGGRDGYTF.

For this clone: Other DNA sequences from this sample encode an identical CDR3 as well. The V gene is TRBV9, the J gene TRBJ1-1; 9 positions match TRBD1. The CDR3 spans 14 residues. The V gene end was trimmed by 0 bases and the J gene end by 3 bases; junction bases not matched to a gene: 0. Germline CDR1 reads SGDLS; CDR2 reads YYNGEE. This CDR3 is CASSVGQGDTEAFF. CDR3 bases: TGTGCCAGCAGCGTAGGACAGGGGGACACTGAAGCTTTCTTT.

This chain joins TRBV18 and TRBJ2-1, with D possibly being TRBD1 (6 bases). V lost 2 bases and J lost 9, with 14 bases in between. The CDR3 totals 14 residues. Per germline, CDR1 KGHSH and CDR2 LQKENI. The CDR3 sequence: CASSPRTAVVEQFF. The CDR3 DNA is TGTGCCAGCTCACCAAGGACAGCCGTAGTTGAGCAGTTCTTC.

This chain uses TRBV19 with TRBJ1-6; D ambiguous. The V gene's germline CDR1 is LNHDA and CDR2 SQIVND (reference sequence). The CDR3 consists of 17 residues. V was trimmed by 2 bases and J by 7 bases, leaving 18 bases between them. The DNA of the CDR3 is TGTGCCAGTAGTATACTCCGATCTGGTAGAATAAATTCACCCCTCCACTTT. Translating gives CASSILRSGRINSPLHF.

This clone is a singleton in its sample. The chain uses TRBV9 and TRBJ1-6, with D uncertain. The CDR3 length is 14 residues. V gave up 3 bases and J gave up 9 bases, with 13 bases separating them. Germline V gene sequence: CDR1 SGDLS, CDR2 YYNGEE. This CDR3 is CASSARLTGSPLHF. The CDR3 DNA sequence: TGTGCCAGCAGCGCAAGATTAACGGGTTCACCCCTCCACTTT.

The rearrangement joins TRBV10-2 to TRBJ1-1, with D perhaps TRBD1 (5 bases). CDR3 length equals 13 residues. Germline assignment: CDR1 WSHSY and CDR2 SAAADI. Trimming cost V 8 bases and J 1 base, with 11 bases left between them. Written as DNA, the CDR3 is TGCGCCAGCGGAGATACAGGGAACACTGAAGCTTTCTTT. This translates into CASGDTGNTEAFF.

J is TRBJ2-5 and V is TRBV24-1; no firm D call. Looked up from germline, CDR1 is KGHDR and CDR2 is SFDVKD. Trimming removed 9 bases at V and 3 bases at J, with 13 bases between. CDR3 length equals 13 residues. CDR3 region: CATSEQSEETQYF. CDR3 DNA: TGTGCCACCTCAGAACAGTCCGAAGAGACCCAGTACTTC.

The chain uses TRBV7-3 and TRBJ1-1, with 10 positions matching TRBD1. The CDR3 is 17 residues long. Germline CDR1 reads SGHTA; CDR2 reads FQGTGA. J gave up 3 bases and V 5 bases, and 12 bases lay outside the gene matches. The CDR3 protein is CASSLLAFGQGDTEAFF. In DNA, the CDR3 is TGTGCCAGCAGCCTCCTGGCCTTCGGACAGGGGGACACTGAAGCTTTCTTT.

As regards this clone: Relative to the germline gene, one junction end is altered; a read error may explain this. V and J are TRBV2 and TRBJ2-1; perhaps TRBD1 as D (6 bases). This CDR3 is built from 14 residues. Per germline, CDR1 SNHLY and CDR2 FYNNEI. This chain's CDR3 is CASSEGVGYKEQFF. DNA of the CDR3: TGTGCCAGCAGCGAGGGGGTTGGGTACAAAGAGCAGTTCTTC. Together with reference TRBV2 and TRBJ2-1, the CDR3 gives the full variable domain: EPEVTQTPSHQVTQMGQEVILRCVPISNHLYFYWYRQILGQKVEFLVSFYNNEISEKSEIFDDQFSVERPDGSNFTLKIRSTKLEDSAMYFCASSEGVGYKEQFFGPGTRLTVL.

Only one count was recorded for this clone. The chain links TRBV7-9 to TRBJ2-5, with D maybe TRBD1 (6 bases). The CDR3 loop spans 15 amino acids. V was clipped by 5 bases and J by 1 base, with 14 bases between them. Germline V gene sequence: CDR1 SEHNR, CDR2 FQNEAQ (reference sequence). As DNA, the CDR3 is TGTGCCAGCAGCCCTGGAGGACAGCCCCAAGAGACCCAGTACTTC. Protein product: CASSPGGQPQETQYF.

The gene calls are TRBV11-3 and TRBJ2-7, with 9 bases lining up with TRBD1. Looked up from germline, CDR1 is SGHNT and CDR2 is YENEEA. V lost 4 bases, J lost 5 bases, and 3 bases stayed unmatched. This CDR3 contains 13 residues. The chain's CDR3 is CASSWDRDNEQYF. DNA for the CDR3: TGTGCCAGCAGCTGGGACAGGGACAACGAGCAGTACTTC.

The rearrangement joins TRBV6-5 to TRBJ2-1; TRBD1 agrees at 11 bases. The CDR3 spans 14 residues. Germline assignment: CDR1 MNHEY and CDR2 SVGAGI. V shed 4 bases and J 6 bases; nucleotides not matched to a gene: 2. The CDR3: CASSLDRGRNEQFF. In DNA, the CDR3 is TGTGCCAGCAGTTTGGACAGGGGGCGCAATGAGCAGTTCTTC.

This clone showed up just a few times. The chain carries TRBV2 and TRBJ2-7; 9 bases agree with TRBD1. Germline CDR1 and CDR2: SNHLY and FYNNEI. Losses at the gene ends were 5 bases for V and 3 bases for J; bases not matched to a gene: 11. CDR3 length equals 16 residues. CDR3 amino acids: CASSHRTGVDGYEQYF. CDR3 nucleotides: TGTGCCAGCAGTCACCGGACAGGGGTTGATGGCTACGAGCAGTACTTC.

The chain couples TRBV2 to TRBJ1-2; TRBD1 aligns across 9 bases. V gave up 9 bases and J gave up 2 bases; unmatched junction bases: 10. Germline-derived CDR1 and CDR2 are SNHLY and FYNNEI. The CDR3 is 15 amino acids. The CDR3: CASEGQGLGNYGYTF. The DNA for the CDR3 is TGTGCCAGTGAGGGACAGGGCTTGGGAAACTATGGCTACACCTTC.

The CDR3 is CASSPGTFTSYNEQFF. The CDR3 DNA sequence: TGTGCCAGCAGTCCTGGGACATTTACTTCCTACAATGAGCAGTTCTTC. The J gene is TRBJ2-1, the V gene TRBV27; D might be TRBD1 (6 bases). The CDR3 has 16 residues. CDR1 is MNHEY, CDR2 SMNVEV, per germline (reference sequence). V lost 5 bases to trimming and J lost 1 base, with 15 bases between them.

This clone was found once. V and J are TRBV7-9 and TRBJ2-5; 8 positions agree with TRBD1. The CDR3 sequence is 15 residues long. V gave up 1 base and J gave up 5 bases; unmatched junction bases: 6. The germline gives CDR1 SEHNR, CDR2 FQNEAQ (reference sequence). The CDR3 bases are TGTGCCAGCAGCTTAGGCTTGACAGGGGTCGAGACCCAGTACTTC. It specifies CASSLGLTGVETQYF.

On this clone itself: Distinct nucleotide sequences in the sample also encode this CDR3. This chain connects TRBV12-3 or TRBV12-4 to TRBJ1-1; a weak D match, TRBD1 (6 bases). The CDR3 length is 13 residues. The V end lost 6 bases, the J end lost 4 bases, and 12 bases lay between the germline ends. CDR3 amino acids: CASSPTGSTEAFF. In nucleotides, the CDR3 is TGTGCCAGCAGCCCGACAGGTTCCACTGAAGCTTTCTTT.

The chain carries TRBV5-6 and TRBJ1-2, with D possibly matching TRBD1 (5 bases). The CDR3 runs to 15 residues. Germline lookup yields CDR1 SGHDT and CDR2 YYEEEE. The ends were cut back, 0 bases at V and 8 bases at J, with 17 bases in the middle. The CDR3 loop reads CASSLEQALIYGYTF. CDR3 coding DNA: TGTGCCAGCAGCTTGGAACAGGCCCTAATATACGGCTACACCTTC.